Listed below are T cell receptor beta chains from one sample, sequenced in a study of T-cell reconstitution after alpha-beta-depleted transplantation in children. MiXCR, applied by TCRdb to the PCR reads, yields one record per CDR3 protein. Among 150,000 to 250,000 distinct CDR3 sequences listed, around 5.9% were seen once. This material consisted of PBMCs, taken before TCRalphabeta/CD19-depleted stem cell transplant. These receptors came from a girl less than two years old with combined immunodeficiency, due to receive a stem cell transplant. CDR3s include the opening cysteine and the closing phenylalanine or tryptophan. Each record gives: D gene, V gene, CDR3 length, clone size, J gene, CDR3 DNA, CDR3 protein. The D gene is left open where the match is weak. Size tells how often a clone was seen (once, few, many) or the class of an expanded clone, and some rows leave it out.

.,TRBV12-3/TRBV12-4,14,many,TRBJ1-1,TGTGCCAGCACCTCAGGGGCGCGGAACACTGAAGCTTTCTTT,CASTSGARNTEAFF
.,TRBV2,14,many,TRBJ1-5,TGTGCCAGCAGAGAGGGTCTCGCGAGTCAGCCCCAGCATTTT,CASREGLASQPQHF
.,TRBV29-1,14,few,TRBJ2-7,TGCAGCGTTGACGTTGCGGGGCGAGGTGGCGAGCAGTACTTC,CSVDVAGRGGEQYF
.,TRBV4-2,17,few,TRBJ1-3,TGTGCCAGCAGCCAAGAGGGACCAGAGGGAATCGGAAACACCATATATTTT,CASSQEGPEGIGNTIYF
.,TRBV4-2,15,.,TRBJ1-5,TGTGCCAGCAGCCAAGAAGCAGGGATCAATCAGCCCCAGCATTTT,CASSQEAGINQPQHF
TRBD2,TRBV24-1,19,many,TRBJ2-1,TGTGCCACCAGTGACCCTGCCGGGACTAGCGCCTCTCCTGACAATGAGCAGTTCTTC,CATSDPAGTSASPDNEQFF
.,TRBV4-2,15,many,TRBJ1-2,TGTGCCAGCAGCCAAGCAAGCCTACAAGGACATGGCTACACCTTC,CASSQASLQGHGYTF
.,TRBV24-1,15,many,TRBJ2-5,TGTGCCACCGGGGGGGAGACAGGGAGACAAGAGACCCAGTACTTC,CATGGETGRQETQYF
.,TRBV20-1,14,many,TRBJ2-5,TGCAGTGCTAGAGACCTAAGGGGGTTAGAGACCCAGTACTTC,CSARDLRGLETQYF
.,TRBV6-2/TRBV6-3,11,many,TRBJ2-1,TGTGCCAGCAGTTACGGTGGTGAGCAGTTCTTC,CASSYGGEQFF
.,TRBV27,14,few,TRBJ1-4,TGTGCCAGCAGTGATTCCCCGGGCCGAGAAAAACTGTTTTTT,CASSDSPGREKLFF
TRBD2,TRBV29-1,16,many,TRBJ2-1,TGCAGCGCTTCGGGACTAGCGGGAGGGTATATCAATGAGCAGTTCTTC,CSASGLAGGYINEQFF
TRBD2,TRBV7-2,14,many,TRBJ2-7,TGTGCCAGCAGCCCCGGGACTAGTAACTACGAGCAGTACTTC,CASSPGTSNYEQYF
.,TRBV4-2,15,many,TRBJ2-7,TGTGCCAGCAGCCAACCGGGACTTACTTCCTACGAGCAGTACTTC,CASSQPGLTSYEQYF
TRBD1,TRBV5-1,14,many,TRBJ2-7,TGCGCCAGCAGCTTGGGACAGGGCCATAACGAGCAGTACTTC,CASSLGQGHNEQYF
TRBD1,TRBV6-5,14,many,TRBJ1-1,TGTGCCATCTCGGTGGGACAGATGAACACTGAAGCTTTCTTT,CAISVGQMNTEAFF
.,TRBV20-1,13,many,TRBJ2-1,TGCAGTGCTAGAGCTACGGGCACGAATGAGCAGTTCTTC,CSARATGTNEQFF
TRBD2,TRBV12-3/TRBV12-4,13,many,TRBJ2-7,TGTGCCAGCAGTTTTAACGGGAGGGGCGAGCAGTACTTC,CASSFNGRGEQYF
.,TRBV28,14,.,TRBJ2-7,TGTGCCAGCAGTTTGGCAGGGATCGAATACGAGCAGTACTTC,CASSLAGIEYEQYF
.,TRBV27,14,many,TRBJ2-1,TGTGCCAGCAGTTTAGGCTACTCCTACAATGAGCAGTTCTTC,CASSLGYSYNEQFF
TRBD1,TRBV20-1,15,many,TRBJ2-7,TGCAGTGCTAGAGATCGGCAGGGGGCTTTATACGAGCAGTACTTC,CSARDRQGALYEQYF
TRBD1,TRBV12-3/TRBV12-4,14,many,TRBJ2-3,TGTGCCAGCACTCCGGGACAGGGTCCAGATACGCAGTATTTT,CASTPGQGPDTQYF
.,TRBV3-1,14,few,TRBJ2-7,TGTGCCAGCAGCCAAGAAGCAATAGCAACCGAGCAGTACTTC,CASSQEAIATEQYF
.,TRBV12-3/TRBV12-4,16,few,TRBJ1-2,TGTGCCAGCACCCGATCACTACAGGGCTGGGGCTATGGCTACACCTTC,CASTRSLQGWGYGYTF
.,TRBV7-4,16,many,TRBJ2-3,TGTGCCAGCAGTTCTAACTGGGAGTGGGGGACAGATACGCAGTATTTT,CASSSNWEWGTDTQYF
TRBD2,TRBV29-1,17,many,TRBJ2-1,TGCAGCGTTGAATGGGGGGGGTCTAGCGGGAGCTACAATGAGCAGTTCTTC,CSVEWGGSSGSYNEQFF
.,TRBV7-3,14,many,TRBJ2-3,TGTGCCAGCAGCTTAATAGGCCCCACAGATACGCAGTATTTT,CASSLIGPTDTQYF
TRBD2,TRBV5-1,17,many,TRBJ2-7,TGCGCCAGCAGCTTGGCTTCGACTAGCGGGACATCCTACGAGCAGTACTTC,CASSLASTSGTSYEQYF
.,TRBV6-5,15,many,TRBJ1-2,TGTGCCAGCAGTTACTCCGCACAGTCTAACTATGGCTACACCTTC,CASSYSAQSNYGYTF
TRBD2,TRBV27,14,many,TRBJ2-7,TGTGCCAGCAGTTGGCTAGCGGGAGATTTCGAGCAGTACTTC,CASSWLAGDFEQYF
.,TRBV4-1,13,many,TRBJ2-2,TGCGCCAGCAGCCCCGATCTCACCGGGGAGCTGTTTTTT,CASSPDLTGELFF
.,TRBV12-3/TRBV12-4,15,many,TRBJ2-7,TGTGCCAGCAGTTTAAGGCGCCCCGAGGTCCACGAGCAGTACTTC,CASSLRRPEVHEQYF
TRBD2,TRBV14,19,many,TRBJ2-2,TGTGCCAGCAGCCAAGATCTCCAACTAGCGGGAGATAACACCGGGGAGCTGTTTTTT,CASSQDLQLAGDNTGELFF
.,TRBV28,16,few,TRBJ1-6,TGTGCCAGCAGTTTATGTCGACCCGGGCCTAATTCACCCCTCCACTTT,CASSLCRPGPNSPLHF
.,TRBV19,17,few,TRBJ1-5,TGTGCCATACTCCGAGGAGGACATATGAGGGTTAATCAGCCCCAGCATTTT,CAILRGGHMRVNQPQHF